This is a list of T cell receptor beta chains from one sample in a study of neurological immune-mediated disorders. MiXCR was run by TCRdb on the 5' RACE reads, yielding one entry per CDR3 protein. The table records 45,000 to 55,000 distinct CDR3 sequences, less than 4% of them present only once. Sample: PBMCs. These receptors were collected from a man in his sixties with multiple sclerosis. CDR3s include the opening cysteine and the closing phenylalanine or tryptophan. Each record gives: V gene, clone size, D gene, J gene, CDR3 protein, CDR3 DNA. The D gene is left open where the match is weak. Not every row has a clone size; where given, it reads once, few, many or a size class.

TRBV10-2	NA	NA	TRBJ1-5	CASAATHNKPQHF	TGCGCCAGCGCGGCGACCCACAATAAGCCCCAGCATTTT
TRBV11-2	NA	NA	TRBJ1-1	CASSQRRLNTEAFF	TGTGCCAGCAGCCAACGACGTCTGAACACTGAAGCTTTCTTT
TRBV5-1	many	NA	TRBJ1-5	CASSLEPSGNQPQHF	TGCGCCAGCAGCTTGGAACCCTCGGGCAATCAGCCCCAGCATTTT
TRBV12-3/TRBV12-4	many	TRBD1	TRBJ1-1	CAGSTGGREAFF	TGTGCCGGATCCACAGGGGGCCGAGAAGCTTTCTTT
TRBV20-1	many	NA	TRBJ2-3	CSAPSPYRPITDTQYF	TGCAGTGCTCCCTCCCCCTACCGACCCATCACAGATACGCAGTATTTT
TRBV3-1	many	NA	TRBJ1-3	CASSQEAWDWGSGNTIYF	TGTGCCAGCAGCCAAGAAGCATGGGACTGGGGCTCTGGAAACACCATATATTTT
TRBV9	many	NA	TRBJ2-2	CASSPVVANTGELFF	TGTGCCAGCAGTCCAGTTGTAGCTAACACCGGGGAGCTGTTTTTT
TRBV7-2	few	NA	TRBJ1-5	CASSSRGGNQPQHF	TGTGCCAGCAGCTCGCGGGGGGGCAATCAGCCCCAGCATTTT
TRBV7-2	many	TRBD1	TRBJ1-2	CASSNTGGPANYGYTF	TGTGCCAGCAGCAATACAGGGGGGCCAGCTAACTATGGCTACACCTTC
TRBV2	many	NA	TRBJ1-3	CAASPGAGNTIYF	TGTGCCGCAAGTCCAGGGGCTGGAAACACCATATATTTT
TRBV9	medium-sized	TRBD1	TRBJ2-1	CASSPRQGNYNEQFF	TGTGCCAGCAGCCCGAGACAGGGGAACTACAATGAGCAGTTCTTC
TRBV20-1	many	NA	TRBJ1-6	CSAIRGQSSPLHF	TGCAGTGCTATCCGGGGGCAGAGTTCACCCCTCCACTTT
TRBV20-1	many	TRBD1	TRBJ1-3	CSARVEDRLVPGGNTIYF	TGCAGTGCTAGAGTAGAGGACAGGCTGGTGCCGGGTGGAAACACCATATATTTT
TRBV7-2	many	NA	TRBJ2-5	CASSLIGPGPGETQYF	TGTGCCAGCAGCTTAATCGGCCCCGGGCCGGGGGAGACCCAGTACTTC
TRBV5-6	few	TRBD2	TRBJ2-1	CASSLAMTSGSLYEQFF	TGTGCCAGCAGCTTGGCGATGACTAGCGGGAGCTTGTATGAGCAGTTCTTC
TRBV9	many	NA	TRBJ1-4	CASSSVVGEKLFF	TGTGCCAGCAGCTCGGTTGTGGGCGAAAAACTGTTTTTT
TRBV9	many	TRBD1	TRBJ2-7	CASSGPGTVAYEQYF	TGTGCCAGCAGCGGACCCGGGACAGTAGCCTACGAGCAGTACTTC
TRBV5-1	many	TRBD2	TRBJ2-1	CASNAGGAIEQFF	TGCGCCAGCAACGCCGGGGGGGCCATTGAGCAGTTCTTC
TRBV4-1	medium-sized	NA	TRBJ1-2	CASSQDLHTGGYTF	TGCGCCAGCAGCCAAGATTTGCACACTGGGGGCTACACCTTC
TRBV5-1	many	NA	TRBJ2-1	CASSFIRGNYNEQFF	TGCGCCAGCAGTTTCATACGGGGAAACTACAATGAGCAGTTCTTC
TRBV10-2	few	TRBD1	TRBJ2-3	CAIRPGQGSGKQYF	TGCGCCATCCGACCGGGACAGGGATCCGGAAAGCAGTATTTT
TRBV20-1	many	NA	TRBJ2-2	CSARDKIPNTGELFF	TGCAGTGCTAGAGATAAGATTCCGAACACCGGGGAGCTGTTTTTT
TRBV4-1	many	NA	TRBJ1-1	CASSQGGLNTEAFF	TGCGCCAGCAGCCAAGGAGGGCTGAACACTGAAGCTTTCTTT
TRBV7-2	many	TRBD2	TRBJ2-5	CASSQLAGASETQYF	TGTGCCAGCAGCCAACTAGCGGGGGCGTCGGAGACCCAGTACTTC
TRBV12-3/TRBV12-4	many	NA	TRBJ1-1	CASNGDRTLEAFF	TGTGCCAGCAACGGAGACAGGACCCTTGAAGCTTTCTTT
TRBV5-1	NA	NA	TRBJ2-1	CASSFFVGDEQFF	TGCGCCAGCAGCTTTTTTGTAGGGGATGAGCAGTTCTTC
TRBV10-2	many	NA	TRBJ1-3	CASSVETVGNTIYF	TGCGCCAGCAGTGTGGAGACAGTTGGAAACACCATATATTTT
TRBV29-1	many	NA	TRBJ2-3	CSVGPADTQYF	TGCAGCGTGGGACCTGCAGATACGCAGTATTTT
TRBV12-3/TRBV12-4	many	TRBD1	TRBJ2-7	CASSHRQGPLPLEQYF	TGTGCCAGCAGTCACCGACAGGGACCTCTTCCCCTCGAGCAGTACTTC
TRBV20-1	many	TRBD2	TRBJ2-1	CSAQIAGGPYNEQFF	TGCAGTGCGCAGATAGCGGGGGGACCGTACAATGAGCAGTTCTTC
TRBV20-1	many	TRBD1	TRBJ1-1	CSAPSGGATEAFF	TGCAGTGCGCCATCAGGGGGTGCTACTGAAGCTTTCTTT
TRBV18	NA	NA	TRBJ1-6	CASSPDPTLPLHF	TGTGCCAGCTCACCGGATCCAACGTTACCCCTCCACTTT
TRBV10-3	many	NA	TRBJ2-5	CAIRTENQETQYF	TGTGCCATCAGAACGGAGAACCAAGAGACCCAGTACTTC
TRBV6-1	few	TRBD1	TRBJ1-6	CASSEGQVSSPLHF	TGTGCCAGCAGTGAGGGACAGGTTTCTTCACCCCTCCACTTT
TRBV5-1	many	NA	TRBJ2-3	CASSLAQGRDTQYF	TGCGCCAGCAGCTTAGCCCAGGGGCGGGATACGCAGTATTTT
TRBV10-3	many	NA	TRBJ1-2	CAISEGRGGNYGYTF	TGTGCCATCAGTGAGGGACGGGGGGGAAACTATGGCTACACCTTC
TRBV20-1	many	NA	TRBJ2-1	CSARRVNNEQFF	TGCAGTGCTAGAAGGGTAAACAATGAGCAGTTCTTC
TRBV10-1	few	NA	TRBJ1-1	CASSGAAGDLNTEAFF	TGCGCCAGCAGTGGGGCAGCAGGGGACCTAAACACTGAAGCTTTCTTT
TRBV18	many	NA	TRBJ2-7	CASSPTTLPYEQYF	TGTGCCAGCTCACCAACGACATTACCCTACGAGCAGTACTTC
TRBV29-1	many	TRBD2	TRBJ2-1	CSDRDSGRANEQFF	TGCAGCGACCGAGATAGCGGGAGGGCCAATGAGCAGTTCTTC
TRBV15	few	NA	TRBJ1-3	CATREAVGPRPNTIYF	TGTGCCACCCGGGAGGCGGTGGGACCAAGGCCGAACACCATATATTTT
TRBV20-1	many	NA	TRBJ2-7	CSARARATYEQYF	TGCAGTGCTAGGGCCAGGGCGACCTACGAGCAGTACTTC
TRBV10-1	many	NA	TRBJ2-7	CASSESGSSYEQYF	TGCGCCAGCAGTGAGTCCGGGAGCTCCTACGAGCAGTACTTC
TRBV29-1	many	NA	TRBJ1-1	CSASEVRTTEAFF	TGCAGCGCCTCTGAGGTCCGGACCACTGAAGCTTTCTTT
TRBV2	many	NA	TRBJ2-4	CASRGRLAKNIQYF	TGTGCCAGCCGGGGACGGTTAGCCAAAAACATTCAGTACTTC
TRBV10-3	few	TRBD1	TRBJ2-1	CAIRGQGNLGDNEQFF	TGTGCCATCAGAGGACAGGGGAACTTGGGTGACAATGAGCAGTTCTTC
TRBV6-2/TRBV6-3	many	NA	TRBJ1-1	CASSYSRNPGDTEAFF	TGTGCCAGCAGTTACTCGCGAAACCCAGGGGACACTGAAGCTTTCTTT
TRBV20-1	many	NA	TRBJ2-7	CSASRTEKFYEQYF	TGCAGTGCCTCCCGGACGGAAAAATTCTACGAGCAGTACTTC
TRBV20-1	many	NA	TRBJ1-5	CSALGPSNQPQHF	TGCAGTGCTCTGGGCCCCAGCAATCAGCCCCAGCATTTT
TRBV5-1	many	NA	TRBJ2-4	CASRRDGRQNIQYF	TGCGCCAGCAGGCGGGACGGGAGACAAAACATTCAGTACTTC
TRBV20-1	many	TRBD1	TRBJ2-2	CSASAATGFGAGELFF	TGCAGTGCTAGCGCCGCGACAGGGTTTGGAGCCGGGGAGCTGTTTTTT
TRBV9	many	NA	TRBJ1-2	CASSEGRSFYGYTF	TGTGCCAGCAGCGAGGGGCGATCTTTTTATGGCTACACCTTC
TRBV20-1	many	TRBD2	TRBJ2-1	CSANSRASGAREQFF	TGCAGTGCCAACAGCAGGGCTAGCGGGGCGAGGGAGCAGTTCTTC
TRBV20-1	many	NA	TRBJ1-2	CSAQHMDGYTF	TGCAGCGCTCAACACATGGACGGCTACACCTTC